This T cell receptor (beta chain) was profiled in a study of breast tumors, draining lymph nodes, adjacent tissues. CDR3 length: 14 amino acids. Germline V gene sequence: CDR1 MRHNA, CDR2 SNTAGT. V was cut by 2 bases and J by 4 bases, with 10 bases left in between. This clonotype was observed many times. TCRdb fed the multiplex PCR reads into MiXCR, producing one record per CDR3 protein. The top ten hold 1.1% of the sample, which has 200,000 to 300,000 distinct CDR3 sequences, roughly 31% seen once. Samples came from axillary lymph nodes draining the breast cancer. Source material: axillary lymph node tissue. This TCR came from a female donor with breast cancer. Some clones in this sample may be carry-over from other donors' samples. This chain joins TRBV6-4 and TRBJ2-3, with D possibly TRBD1 on 6 matching bases. CDR3 sequence reads: CASSDGRGADTQYF. In DNA form, the CDR3 reads TGTGCCAGCAGTGACGGCAGGGGCGCAGATACGCAGTATTTT.